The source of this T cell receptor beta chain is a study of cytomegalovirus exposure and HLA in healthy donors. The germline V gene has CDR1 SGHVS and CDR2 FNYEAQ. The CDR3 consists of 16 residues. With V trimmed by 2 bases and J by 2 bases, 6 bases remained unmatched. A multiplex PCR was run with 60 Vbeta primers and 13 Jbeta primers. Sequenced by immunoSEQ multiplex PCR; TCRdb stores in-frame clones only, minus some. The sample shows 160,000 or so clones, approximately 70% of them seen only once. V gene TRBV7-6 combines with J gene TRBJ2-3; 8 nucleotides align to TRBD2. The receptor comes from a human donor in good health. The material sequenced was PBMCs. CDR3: CASSLSPGGATDTQYF. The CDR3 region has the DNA TGTGCCAGCAGCTTAAGTCCGGGGGGGGCCACAGATACGCAGTATTTT.